The source of this TCR beta chain is a study of CD8+CD57+ T cells in acquired aplastic anemia. Study-wide context: The average for DNA from sorted CD4+ and CD8+ cells was around 3.5 ug.

CDR3 and TCR beta VDJ profiling relied on a genomic DNA template. TCRdb re-derived calls from the reads in MiXCR, one entry per CDR3 protein. Seen here are about 400,000 distinct CDR3 sequences, 60% to 80% observed once, and the top ten hold 3.5% to 4.5%. V lost 3 bases and J 3 bases, leaving 5 bases between the germline ends. Germline values: CDR1 ENHRY, CDR2 SYGVKD. This CDR3 is 12 amino acids long. This clonotype was counted a few times. Its specificity is unknown. Findings of the study overall: Patients and controls shared 25 to 30 CD8+ CDR3 sequences, which appeared highly expressed in patients and within their immunodominant clones.

The rearrangement joins TRBV10-3 to TRBJ2-5; D remains unclear. The receptor was derived from a human donor in good health, serving as a control. The material sequenced was sorted CD4+, CD8+, or CD8+CD57+ T cells (not recorded which) from PBMCs. CDR3 DNA: TGTGCCATCAGTGACTTGGAAGAGACCCAGTACTTC. It encodes CAISDLEETQYF.